A single sample is the source of the 8 T cell receptor beta chains below, sequenced in a study of Graves' ophthalmopathy and Graves' hyperthyroidism. CDR3 regions of TCR beta were amplified from RNA transcripts. The first-round RT-PCR employed HTBI primers together with the Qiagen OneStep RT-PCR kit. A multiplex PCR was then performed as the second round. TCRdb re-called the multiplex PCR reads through MiXCR, storing one row per CDR3 protein. The sample yields under 350,000 distinct CDR3 sequences, about 17% seen once. The sequenced sample consisted of peripheral blood. All receptors come from an adult man with Graves' ophthalmopathy.

This chain links TRBV2 with TRBJ1-2, with D perhaps TRBD1 (5 bases). Germline V gene sequence: CDR1 SNHLY, CDR2 FYNNEI. Deletions cut 6 bases from V and 8 bases from J, with 16 bases between. This CDR3 spans 13 amino acids. Here the CDR3 reads CASRRIPGDGYTF. CDR3 bases: TGTGCCAGCAGGAGAATCCCGGGGGACGGCTACACCTTC.

This clonotype was seen a handful of times. The V and J genes are TRBV18 and TRBJ2-2, with TRBD2 identical over 13 bases. The CDR3 is made up of 19 amino acids. Germline V CDR1 and CDR2: KGHSH, LQKENI. V lost 6 bases and J lost 1; bases outside the gene matches: 11. The CDR3 here is CASSPDPGLAGRNTGELFF. The CDR3 DNA is TGTGCCAGCTCTCCTGATCCGGGACTAGCGGGACGGAACACCGGGGAGCTGTTTTTT. The whole variable domain, remainder taken from reference TRBV18 and TRBJ2-2, is NAGVMQNPRHLVRRRGQEARLRCSPMKGHSHVYWYRQLPEEGLKFMVYLQKENIIDESGMPKERFSAEFPKEGPSILRIQQVVRGDSAAYFCASSPDPGLAGRNTGELFFGEGSRLTVL.

This clonotype occurred many times. V usage is TRBV5-1 and J usage is TRBJ1-2, with D possibly matching TRBD1 (5 bases). The CDR3 sequence is 13 residues long. Trimming removed 5 bases from V and 4 bases from J, with 12 bases in between. Germline CDR1 reads SGHRS; CDR2 reads YFSETQ. The CDR3 is CASRIQGGYGYTF. The CDR3 nucleotides are TGCGCCAGCAGAATCCAGGGTGGCTATGGCTACACCTTC.

This clonotype was recorded many times. The gene calls are TRBV3-1 and TRBJ1-5; maybe TRBD1 (6 bases). V gave up 2 bases and J gave up 5 bases, with 10 bases separating them. CDR3 length: 14 residues. Germline V gives CDR1 LGHDT, CDR2 YNNKEL (reference sequence). Written as DNA, the CDR3 is TGTGCCAGCAGCCAAACACAGGGTTATCAGCCCCAGCATTTT. It yields the protein CASSQTQGYQPQHF.

In its sample, this clonotype was seen many times. The chain combines TRBV27 with TRBJ2-7; 7 nucleotides align to TRBD2. V dropped 5 bases and J dropped 2; count of bases not matched to a gene: 12. Per the germline V gene, CDR1 is MNHEY and CDR2 is SMNVEV (reference sequence). CDR3 length equals 16 residues. The CDR3 reads CASSPALREIPYEQYF. The CDR3 nucleotides are TGTGCCAGCAGTCCCGCCTTGCGGGAGATCCCCTACGAGCAGTACTTC.

On this clonotype itself: This may be a read error: a much more frequent sequence differs by one nucleotide. The chain couples TRBV28 to TRBJ1-2; D remains ambiguous. CDR1 and CDR2 from the germline V gene are MDHEN and SYDVKM. Trimming took off 7 bases at V and 5 bases at J, with 5 bases between the two ends. The CDR3 totals 10 residues. The CDR3 DNA sequence: TGTGCCAGCACTAGATATGGCTACACCTTC. It specifies CASTRYGYTF.

Ten or more counts support this clonotype. The chain has TRBV3-1 and TRBJ2-2; 8 bases agree with TRBD1. In germline, CDR1 is LGHDT, CDR2 YNNKEL (reference sequence). This CDR3 contains 16 residues. J gave up 7 bases and V 4 bases, and 11 bases lay outside the gene matches. CDR3 sequence: CASSRNRQGWNGELFF. Written as DNA, the CDR3 is TGTGCCAGCAGCCGAAACCGACAGGGGTGGAACGGGGAGCTGTTTTTT.

This clonotype was picked up many times. The CDR3 spells CASTPGGLAGINTGELFF. CDR3 DNA: TGTGCCAGCACCCCAGGTGGACTAGCGGGGATCAACACCGGGGAGCTGTTTTTT. The chain joins TRBV6-2 or TRBV6-3 to TRBJ2-2, with 12 bases that match TRBD2. Germline V lookup: CDR1 MNHEY, CDR2 SVGEGT. The CDR3 runs to 18 residues. The V and J ends lost 7 bases and 2 bases, in that order; junction bases with no gene match: 11.